This TCR beta chain is drawn from a study of chemoradiotherapy in HPV16-positive cancers. Findings and limits, study-wide: Candidate HPV-specific clones and E7-related TCR motifs grew in tumor during treatment. For HPV16-positive patients, expanding HPV-responsive T cells associated with longer recurrence-free survival.

This table comes from immunoSEQ multiplex PCR, and its TCRdb copy is limited to in-frame clones, with some not included. The table shows more than 10,000 clones, with about 88% occurring only once. Germline CDR1 is LNHNV and CDR2 is YYDKDF (reference sequence). CDR3 length equals 20 residues. V lost 4 bases to trimming and J lost 3 bases; unmatched junction nucleotides: 17. A remark on this clone: Its specificity is not known.

Repeated repertoire sampling spanned the course of chemoradiotherapy. The V and J genes are TRBV15 and TRBJ1-5; 11 positions match TRBD1. This sequence originates from a human donor with HPV-associated anogenital cancer. The sequenced sample was blood, obtained from a patient who underwent chemoradiotherapy. CDR3 nucleotides: TGTGCCACCAGCATCAGGGGCCTGAAATGGACAGGGGGCTACAATCAGCCCCAGCATTTT. Amino acid sequence: CATSIRGLKWTGGYNQPQHF.